This T cell receptor beta chain was found in a study of cytomegalovirus exposure and HLA in healthy donors. Study overall: The 130 or so validation repertoires used the same platform as the 650 to 850 first-cohort repertoires (as reported by a later analysis).

TCRdb keeps only in-frame clones here, not all; method: immunoSEQ multiplex PCR. The sample consists of about 200,000 clones, roughly 81% of them appearing once. This clone was picked up many times. The sequence derives from a woman aged 25 to 39 in good health and CMV-seronegative. Sequencing used PBMCs.

The CDR3 coding sequence is TGTGCCACCAGCAAGGGGGGGTCCTCTGGGGCCAACGTCCTGACTTTC. Translation: CATSKGGSSGANVLTF. The V call is TRBV15, the J call TRBJ2-6, with D tentatively TRBD2 (7 bases). Germline V gene lookup returns CDR1 LNHNV and CDR2 YYDKDF (reference sequence). The CDR3 runs to 16 residues. Trimming took off 4 bases at V and 0 bases at J, with 10 bases between the two ends. Full variable domain (outside the CDR3, taken from reference TRBV15 and TRBJ2-6): DAMVIQNPRYQVTQFGKPVTLSCSQTLNHNVMYWYQQKSSQAPKLLFHYYDKDFNNEADTPDNFQSRRPNTSFCFLDIRSPGLGDTAMYLCATSKGGSSGANVLTFGAGSRLTVL.